The 17 T cell receptor beta chains listed next were all sequenced from one sample in a study of blood T cell repertoires in COVID-19. Libraries were prepared by immunoSEQ multiplex PCR; TCRdb keeps only in-frame clonotypes and omits some of them. The table records more than 90,000 clones, roughly 80% of them present only once. Sequenced input: peripheral blood. These receptors were obtained from a man aged 50 to 60 with acute or convalescent COVID-19.

The V and J genes are TRBV2 and TRBJ1-6; no firm D call. The CDR3 sequence is 17 residues long. Germline CDR1 SNHLY, CDR2 FYNNEI. V shed 0 bases and J shed 0 bases, with 9 bases lying between them. The CDR3 DNA reads TGTGCCAGCAGTGAAGCGGCGGGGAGCTCCTATAATTCACCCCTCCACTTT. Protein sequence: CASSEAAGSSYNSPLHF.

The V gene is TRBV6-5, the J gene TRBJ2-3; tentatively, D is TRBD1 (5 bases). V was trimmed by 8 bases and J by 2 bases, leaving 17 bases between them. CDR1 is MNHEY, CDR2 SVGAGI, per germline. The CDR3 runs 15 residues. CDR3 protein: CASHTPGQITDTQYF. CDR3 sequence (DNA): TGTGCCAGCCATACCCCAGGGCAGATCACAGATACGCAGTATTTT.

The V call is TRBV7-9, the J call TRBJ1-1, with 7 positions matching TRBD1. The CDR3 totals 16 residues. Germline values: CDR1 SEHNR, CDR2 FQNEAQ (reference sequence). Losses at the gene ends were 4 bases for V and 0 bases for J; bases not matched to a gene: 8. This CDR3 reads CASSWDRNFMNTEAFF. The CDR3 DNA sequence: TGTGCCAGCAGCTGGGACAGAAATTTCATGAACACTGAAGCTTTCTTT. The full variable domain, its missing parts supplied by reference TRBV7-9 and TRBJ1-1, is DTGVSQNPRHKITKRGQNVTFRCDPISEHNRLYWYRQTLGQGPEFLTYFQNEAQLEKSRLLSDRFSAERPKGSFSTLEIQRTEQGDSAMYLCASSWDRNFMNTEAFFGQGTRLTVV.

The rearrangement uses TRBV28 and TRBJ1-6; D not certain. Germline V CDR1 and CDR2: MDHEN, SYDVKM. This CDR3 has 17 amino acids. V gave up 3 bases and J gave up 4 bases, with 16 bases separating them. CDR3 sequence reads: CASSFFSRGFYNSPLHF. CDR3 DNA sequence: TGTGCCAGCAGTTTCTTCTCTAGAGGATTTTATAATTCACCCCTCCACTTT. Drawing the rest from reference TRBV28 and TRBJ1-6, the complete variable domain is DVKVTQSSRYLVKRTGEKVFLECVQDMDHENMFWYRQDPGLGLRLIYFSYDVKMKEKGDIPEGYSVSREKKERFSLILESASTNQTSMYLCASSFFSRGFYNSPLHFGNGTRLTVT.

The chain is built from TRBV30 and TRBJ1-1; D uncertain. The V gene's germline CDR1 is GTSNPN and CDR2 SVGIG (reference sequence). The V gene lost 3 bases and the J gene lost 6 bases, with 17 bases spanning the gap. The CDR3 length is 14 residues. The CDR3 sequence is CAWSRRIQKSEAFF. DNA for the CDR3: TGTGCCTGGAGCAGGAGGATTCAGAAATCTGAAGCTTTCTTT.

The sample holds a few counts of this clone. In DNA form, the CDR3 reads TGTGCCAGCAGCGTAAGACAGGGAGCTAATGAAAAACTGTTTTTT. Translating gives CASSVRQGANEKLFF. This sequence joins TRBV7-8 and TRBJ1-4; TRBD1 aligns across 7 bases. The CDR3 consists of 15 residues. Germline V gene sequence: CDR1 SGHVS, CDR2 FQNEAQ. Trimming at V came to 5 bases and at J to 3 bases, leaving 6 bases not matched to a gene.

The rearrangement joins TRBV20-1 to TRBJ2-5; 8 bases align to TRBD2. CDR1 is DFQATT, CDR2 SNEGSKA, per germline (reference sequence). V trimming: 3 bases; J trimming: 5 bases; junction bases outside the gene matches: 5. The length of the CDR3 is 13 residues. The CDR3 DNA sequence: TGCAGTGCTAGTTTCGGGGGGGCGGAGACCCAGTACTTC. Its translation is CSASFGGAETQYF.

The V call is TRBV7-8, the J call TRBJ2-5; D remains ambiguous. The germline CDR1 and CDR2 sequences are SGHVS and FQNEAQ. Trimming removed 5 bases from V and 5 bases from J, with 12 bases in between. There are 13 residues in the CDR3. CDR3 loop: CASSPLAVETQYF. DNA of the CDR3: TGTGCCAGCAGCCCCCTGGCCGTCGAGACCCAGTACTTC.

This clone was picked up one time. The V call is TRBV16, the J call TRBJ1-1; D possibly corresponds to TRBD1 (6 bases). Trimming removed 3 bases from V and 0 bases from J, with 17 bases in between. Germline assignment: CDR1 KGHSY and CDR2 FQNENV. This CDR3 comprises 17 residues. CDR3 sequence: CASSHYHVGTMNTEAFF. CDR3 nucleotides: TGTGCCAGCAGCCACTACCACGTGGGGACAATGAACACTGAAGCTTTCTTT.

This chain links TRBV4-2 with TRBJ2-7; a weak D match, TRBD2 (6 bases). The CDR3 length is 16 residues. The V end was cut by 0 bases, the J end by 0 bases, with 12 bases between. Germline CDR1 LGHNA, CDR2 YNFKEQ. CDR3 sequence reads: CASSQEEGISSYEQYF. DNA for the CDR3: TGTGCCAGCAGCCAAGAGGAGGGAATTAGCTCCTACGAGCAGTACTTC.

For the CDR3, the DNA is TGTGCCAGCAGCCCAGGACTAGCGGGGCGGGAAGAGACCCAGTACTTC. This codes for CASSPGLAGREETQYF. The chain has TRBV4-2 and TRBJ2-5, with 12 bases identical to TRBD2. There are 16 residues in the CDR3. Trimming at V came to 4 bases and at J to 3 bases, leaving 6 bases not matched to a gene. From germline, CDR1 is LGHNA and CDR2 YNFKEQ.

The J gene is TRBJ2-7, the V gene TRBV6-6, with TRBD2 matching over 11 bases. Trimming took 4 bases from V and 7 from J; bases not matched to a gene: 6. CDR3 length: 14 amino acids. Germline V gene lookup returns CDR1 MNHNY and CDR2 SVGAGI (reference sequence). The CDR3 spells CASSWIGTSGEQYF. The CDR3 nucleotides read TGTGCCAGCAGTTGGATTGGGACTAGCGGTGAGCAGTACTTC.

This clone has only one observation. The chain combines TRBV19 with TRBJ1-3; D is uncertain. V lost 6 bases to trimming and J lost 4 bases, with 13 bases between them. The CDR3 is made up of 14 amino acids. Germline assignment: CDR1 LNHDA and CDR2 SQIVND (reference sequence). This chain's CDR3 is CASSPPGGGNTIYF. The DNA for the CDR3 is TGTGCCAGTAGCCCCCCCGGAGGCGGAAACACCATATATTTT. The variable domain in full, with the rest retrieved from reference TRBV19 and TRBJ1-3, is DGGITQSPKYLFRKEGQNVTLSCEQNLNHDAMYWYRQDPGQGLRLIYYSQIVNDFQKGDIAEGYSVSREKKESFPLTVTSAQKNPTAFYLCASSPPGGGNTIYFGEGSWLTVV.

The chain joins TRBV2 to TRBJ1-5; no clear D gene. The CDR3 contains 15 residues. Per the germline V gene, CDR1 is SNHLY and CDR2 is FYNNEI. With 6 bases removed from V and 5 bases from J, the gap between germline ends came to 17 bases. This CDR3 reads CASRAEASGDQPQHF. As DNA, the CDR3 is TGTGCCAGCAGGGCGGAGGCGTCTGGAGATCAGCCCCAGCATTTT.

The chain recombines TRBV12-3 or TRBV12-4 with TRBJ1-2, with D perhaps TRBD1 (5 bases). This CDR3 contains 13 residues. Trimming cost V 8 bases and J 4 bases, with 14 bases left between them. DNA for the CDR3: TGTGCCAGCGCCCGGAGTCAGGGCTATGGCTACACCTTC. This gives the protein CASARSQGYGYTF.

The rearrangement uses TRBV5-1 and TRBJ2-7; possibly TRBD1 for D (5 bases). Germline CDR1 reads SGHRS; CDR2 reads YFSETQ. Trimming shortened V by 4 bases and J by 3 bases, and 14 bases separated the two germline ends. This CDR3 is 14 amino acids long. In DNA form, the CDR3 reads TGCGCCAGCAGCCCAGGACACTCCCTCTACGAGCAGTACTTC. Amino acids: CASSPGHSLYEQYF.

The gene calls are TRBV13 and TRBJ2-1, with D uncertain. V shed 4 bases and J shed 9 bases, with 10 bases lying between them. The germline V gene encodes CDR1 PRHDT and CDR2 FYEKMQ (reference sequence). The CDR3 runs 12 residues. In nucleotides, the CDR3 is TGTGCCAGCAGCTCTACAGCTGTTGAGCAGTTCTTC. Its translation: CASSSTAVEQFF.